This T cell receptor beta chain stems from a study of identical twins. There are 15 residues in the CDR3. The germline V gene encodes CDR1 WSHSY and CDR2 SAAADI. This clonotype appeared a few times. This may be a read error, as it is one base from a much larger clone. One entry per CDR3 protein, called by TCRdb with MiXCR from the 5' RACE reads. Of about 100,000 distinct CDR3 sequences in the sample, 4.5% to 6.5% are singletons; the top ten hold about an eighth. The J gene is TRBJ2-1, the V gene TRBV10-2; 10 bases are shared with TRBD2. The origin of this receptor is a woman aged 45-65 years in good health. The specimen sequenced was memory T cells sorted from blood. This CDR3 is CASSGTSGAYNERFF. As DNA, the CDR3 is TGCGCCAGCAGTGGAACTAGCGGGGCCTACAATGAGCGGTTCTTC.